One sample yielded the 9 T cell receptor beta chains listed below, sequenced in a study of vaccination effects on CD4 cells after COVID-19. Produced via immunoSEQ multiplex PCR; TCRdb's table is partial and in-frame only. The repertoire holds about 37,000 clones, 65% to 85% seen once, with around 2.9% in the top ten. CD4+ T cells were isolated after around 10 days of culture. Their target antigens are unknown. Here the sequenced sample was CD4+ T cells from PBMCs cultured without peptide, taken before COVID-19 vaccination. The receptor source for this set is a human donor who received a COVID-19 vaccine.

This clone was seen just once. This chain uses TRBV4-3 with TRBJ2-5, with D perhaps assigned TRBD1 or TRBD2 (5 bases each). The CDR3 has 14 residues. V shed 6 bases and J shed 5 bases, with 16 bases lying between them. CDR1 is LGHNA, CDR2 YSLEER, per germline. The CDR3 region is CASSSTQGRETQYF. CDR3 in DNA: TGCGCCAGCAGTTCAACCCAGGGACGCGAGACCCAGTACTTC.

CDR3 in amino acids: CASSLSGTSGRVEQFF. CDR3 coding DNA: TGCGCCAGCAGCTTGTCCGGGACTAGCGGGAGGGTTGAGCAGTTCTTC. This sequence joins TRBV5-1 and TRBJ2-1; 16 nucleotides line up with TRBD2. The CDR3 length is 16 residues. Per germline, CDR1 SGHRS and CDR2 YFSETQ. After removal of 1 base from V and 9 bases from J, the junction contained 4 bases not matched to a gene.

This clone was counted only a few times. At one end, the junction sequence differs from germline, possibly due to a read error. The chain recombines TRBV7-7 with TRBJ2-5; weak D call: TRBD2 (6 bases). Germline loops: CDR1 SSHAT, CDR2 FNYEAQ (reference sequence). This CDR3 spans 14 amino acids. In nucleotides, the CDR3 is TGTGCTAGCAGCTTATATGAGGGACTAGAGACCCAGTACTTC. Amino acid sequence: CASSLYEGLETQYF.

This chain joins TRBV7-2 and TRBJ2-1, with 7 bases that match TRBD2. The CDR3 spans 17 residues. The germline gives CDR1 SGHTA, CDR2 FQGNSA. Losses at the gene ends were 5 bases for V and 0 bases for J; bases not matched to a gene: 10. CDR3 DNA sequence: TGTGCCAGCAGCGGAGGCGGCGGGAGTAGCTCCTACAATGAGCAGTTCTTC. As protein: CASSGGGGSSSYNEQFF.

V and J are TRBV19 and TRBJ1-3; tentative D call: TRBD1 (5 bases). Trimming pared 6 bases from V and 0 bases from J, leaving 12 bases between. This CDR3 spans 15 amino acids. CDR1 and CDR2 (germline): LNHDA, SQIVND (reference sequence). DNA for the CDR3: TGTGCCAGTAGACGGGACCGCGCCTCTGGAAACACCATATATTTT. Its protein product is CASRRDRASGNTIYF.

The chain couples TRBV7-9 to TRBJ1-4; unclear D gene. V was shortened by 5 bases and J by 0 bases, with 13 bases between the two germline ends. CDR1 and CDR2 (germline): SEHNR, FQNEAQ (reference sequence). The CDR3 totals 16 residues. The CDR3 region has the DNA TGTGCCAGCAGCACGGGCCATTCTGCAACTAATGAAAAACTGTTTTTT. Encoded protein: CASSTGHSATNEKLFF.

This chain links TRBV19 with TRBJ1-6; D ambiguous. V lost 7 bases and J lost 5, with 12 bases in between. The CDR3 runs to 14 residues. The germline gives CDR1 LNHDA, CDR2 SQIVND (reference sequence). The CDR3 sequence is CASKEVSNNSPLHF. DNA for the CDR3: TGTGCCAGTAAGGAGGTCTCGAATAATTCACCCCTCCACTTT.

The chain recombines TRBV7-6 with TRBJ1-2, with D possibly TRBD1 on 5 matching bases. Germline-derived CDR1 and CDR2 are SGHVS and FNYEAQ. With 5 bases removed from V and 7 bases from J, the gap between germline ends came to 20 bases. The CDR3 is made up of 15 amino acids. The CDR3 bases are TGTGCCAGCAGCCCCGGGGGAGGGCGGGTCGGTGGCTACACCTTC. Protein sequence: CASSPGGGRVGGYTF. Full variable domain (rest looked up from reference TRBV7-6 and TRBJ1-2): GAGVSQSPRYKVTKRGQDVALRCDPISGHVSLYWYRQALGQGPEFLTYFNYEAQQDKSGLPNDRFSAERPEGSISTLTIQRTEQRDSAMYRCASSPGGGRVGGYTFGSGTRLTVV.

The CDR3 nucleotides read TGCGCCAGCAGCCAGCAGGGGGTCGCCGGATGGCCCCAGCATTTT. This encodes CASSQQGVAGWPQHF. J is TRBJ1-5 and V is TRBV4-1, with 7 bases matching TRBD1. The CDR3 contains 15 residues. The germline gives CDR1 MGHRA, CDR2 YSYEKL. V shed 3 bases and J 9 bases; nucleotides not matched to a gene: 11.